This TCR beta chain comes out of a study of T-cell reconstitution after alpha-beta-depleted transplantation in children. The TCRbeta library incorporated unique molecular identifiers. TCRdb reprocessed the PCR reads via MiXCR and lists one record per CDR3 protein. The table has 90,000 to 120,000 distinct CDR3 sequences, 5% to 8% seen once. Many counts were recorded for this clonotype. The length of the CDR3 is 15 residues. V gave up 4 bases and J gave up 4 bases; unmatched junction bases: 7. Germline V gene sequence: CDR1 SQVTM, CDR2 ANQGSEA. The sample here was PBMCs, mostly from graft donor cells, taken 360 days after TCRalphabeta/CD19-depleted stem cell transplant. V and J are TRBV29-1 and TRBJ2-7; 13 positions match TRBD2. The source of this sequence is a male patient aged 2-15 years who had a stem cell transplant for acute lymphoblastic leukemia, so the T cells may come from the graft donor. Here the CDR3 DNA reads TGCAGCGTTGGAGGACTAGCGGGAGTTAAATACGAGCAGTACTTC. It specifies CSVGGLAGVKYEQYF.